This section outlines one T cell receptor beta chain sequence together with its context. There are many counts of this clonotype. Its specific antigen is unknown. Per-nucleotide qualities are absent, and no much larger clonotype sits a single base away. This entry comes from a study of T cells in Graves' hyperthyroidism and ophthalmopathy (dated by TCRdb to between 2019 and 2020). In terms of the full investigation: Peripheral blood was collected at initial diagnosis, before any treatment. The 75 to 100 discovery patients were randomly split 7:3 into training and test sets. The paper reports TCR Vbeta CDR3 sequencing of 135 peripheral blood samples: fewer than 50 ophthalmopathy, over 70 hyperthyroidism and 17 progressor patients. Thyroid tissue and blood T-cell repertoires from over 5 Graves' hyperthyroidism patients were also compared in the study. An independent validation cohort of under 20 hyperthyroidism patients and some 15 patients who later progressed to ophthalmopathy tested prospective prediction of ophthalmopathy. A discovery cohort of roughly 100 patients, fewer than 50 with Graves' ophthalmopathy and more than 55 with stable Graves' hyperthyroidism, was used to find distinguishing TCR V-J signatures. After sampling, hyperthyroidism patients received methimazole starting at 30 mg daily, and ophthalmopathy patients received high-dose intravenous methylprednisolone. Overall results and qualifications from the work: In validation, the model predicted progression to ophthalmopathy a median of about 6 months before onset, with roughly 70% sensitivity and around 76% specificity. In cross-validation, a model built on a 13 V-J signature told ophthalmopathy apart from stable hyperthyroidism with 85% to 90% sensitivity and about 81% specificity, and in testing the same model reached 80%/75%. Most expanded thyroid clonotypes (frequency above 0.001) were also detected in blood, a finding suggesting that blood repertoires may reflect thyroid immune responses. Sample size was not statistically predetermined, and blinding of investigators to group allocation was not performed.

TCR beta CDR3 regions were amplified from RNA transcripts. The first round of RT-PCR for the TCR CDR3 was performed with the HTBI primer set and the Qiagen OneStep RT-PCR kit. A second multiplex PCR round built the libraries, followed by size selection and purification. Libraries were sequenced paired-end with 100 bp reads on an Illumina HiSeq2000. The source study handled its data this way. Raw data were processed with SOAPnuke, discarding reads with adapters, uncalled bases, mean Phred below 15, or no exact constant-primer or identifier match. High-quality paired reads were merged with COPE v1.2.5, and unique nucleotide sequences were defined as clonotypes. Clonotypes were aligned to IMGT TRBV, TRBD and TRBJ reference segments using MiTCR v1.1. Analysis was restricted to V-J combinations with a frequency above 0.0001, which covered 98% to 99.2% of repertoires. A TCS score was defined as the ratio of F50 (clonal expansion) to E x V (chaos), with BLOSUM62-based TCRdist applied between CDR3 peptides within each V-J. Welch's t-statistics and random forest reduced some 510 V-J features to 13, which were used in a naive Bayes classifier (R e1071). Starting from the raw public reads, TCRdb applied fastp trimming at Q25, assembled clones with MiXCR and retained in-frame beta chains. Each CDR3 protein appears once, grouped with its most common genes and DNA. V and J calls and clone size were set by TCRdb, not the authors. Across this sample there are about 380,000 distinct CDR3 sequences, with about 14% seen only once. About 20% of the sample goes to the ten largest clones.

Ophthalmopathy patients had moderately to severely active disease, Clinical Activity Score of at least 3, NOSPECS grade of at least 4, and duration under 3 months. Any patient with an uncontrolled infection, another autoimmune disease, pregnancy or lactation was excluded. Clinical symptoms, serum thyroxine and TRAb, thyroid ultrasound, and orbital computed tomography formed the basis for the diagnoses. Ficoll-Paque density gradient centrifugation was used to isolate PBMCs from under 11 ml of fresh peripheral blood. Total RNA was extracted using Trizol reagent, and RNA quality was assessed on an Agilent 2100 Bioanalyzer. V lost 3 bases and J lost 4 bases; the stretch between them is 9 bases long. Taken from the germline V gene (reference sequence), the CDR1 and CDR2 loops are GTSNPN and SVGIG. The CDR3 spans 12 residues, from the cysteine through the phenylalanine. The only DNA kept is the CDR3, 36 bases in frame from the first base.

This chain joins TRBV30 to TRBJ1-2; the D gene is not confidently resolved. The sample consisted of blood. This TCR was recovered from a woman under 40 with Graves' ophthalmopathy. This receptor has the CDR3 CAWSMGSYGYTF. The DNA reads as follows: TGTGCCTGGAGCATGGGCAGCTATGGCTACACCTTC.